This entry describes one T cell receptor beta chain. Which antigen it targets is not known. This likely comes from a read error, as the CDR3 has no conserved phenylalanine or tryptophan at its end. The sample is drawn from a study of regulatory T cells in long-lasting Graves disease (dated by TCRdb to the early 2020s). A note on the overall study: Persistent Graves' disease was defined as persistently positive TSH receptor autoantibodies together with antithyroid drug treatment for over 5 years. Patients with persistent Graves' disease were compared with patients with newly diagnosed Graves' disease using TCR sequencing and RNA sequencing of peripheral blood. The study was registered as a clinical trial and conducted in China. A total of approximately 35 samples were covered by TCR sequencing, comprising around 13 persistent and 20 newly diagnosed Graves' disease patients. In the clinical cohort, patients with persistent Graves' disease had used antithyroid drugs for an average of roughly 10 years. The investigation overall reported the following: Persistent patients shared more public clonotypes among themselves (around 3,000) than newly diagnosed patients did (roughly 920). Peripheral blood alone was examined, since thyroid tissue, which constituted the primary lesion, could not be accessed. The small sample size was acknowledged by the authors as a limitation that may reduce accuracy. Compared with newly diagnosed patients, persistent Graves' disease patients had lower TCR Shannon entropy and fewer highly expanded clones, which suggests clonal expansion. Persistent disease showed preferential use of TRBV28, TRBJ1-2 and TRBJ2-5, whereas newly diagnosed disease favored TRBV20-1 and TRBJ2-1. Only the TCR beta chain was sequenced and analyzed.

Reading the label with the study, this specimen's time point is: persistent/refractory GD, antithyroid drugs over 5 years with positive TRAb. RNA was extracted from PBMCs in TRIzol for both TCR sequencing and RNA sequencing. Graves' disease was diagnosed according to American Thyroid Association guidelines. Patients for the study were recruited at an endocrinology department in Xi'an, China. Each patient gave about 8.1 milliliters of peripheral blood, collected in an EDTA anticoagulant tube. PBMCs were isolated by Ficoll Paque Plus density gradient separation without further T cell sorting. An Agilent 2100 Bioanalyzer and agarose gel were used to check RNA quality, and a NanoDrop 2000 was used to measure RNA concentration. Preparation of the library involved multiplex PCR. The data were produced on an Illumina HiSeq 4000. iRepertoire HTBI primers and Arm-PCR amplification of CDR3 regions were used to construct TCR beta libraries. Before sequencing, the PCR products underwent gel purification. The original methods were these. Across samples, roughly 60 TRBV and 13 to 15 TRBJ segments were identified and used for gene usage analysis of CDR3 amino acid clonotypes. COPE and FqMerger were used to merge filtered high-quality paired reads into contigs. BLAST was used to align contigs to IMGT TRBV, TRBD and TRBJ reference genes, and CDR3 was defined according to IMGT. Any clonotype with a frequency above 0.1% was counted as a highly expanded clone. Shannon entropy served as the measure of repertoire diversity, while the Gini coefficient captured V-J evenness. Clonotypes shared by more than one individual were considered public. Through fastp at Q25 and MiXCR, TCRdb rebuilt clones from the public reads, retaining in-frame beta chains. One record per CDR3 amino acid sequence lists the most common genes and DNA. The V and J calls reflect TCRdb's pipeline rather than the authors' work. The sample yields some 420,000 distinct CDR3 sequences; approximately 23% were counted once. 13% of the sample lies in the top ten.

The CDR3 length is 14 residues, termini included. Of all the DNA, just the CDR3 is kept, 42 bases in frame from base 1. CDR1 and CDR2, per the germline V gene, are ENHRY and SYGVKD. Trimming removed 9 bases from V and 3 bases from J; the gene matches leave 10 bases unexplained. The clonotype originates from a female donor with Graves disease. This chain joins TRBV10-3 to TRBJ1-1, with 7 bases aligning to TRBD1. The source was peripheral blood mononuclear cells (PBMCs), collected when the disease was refractory, from a patient treated with antithyroid drugs. The CDR3 protein sequence reads: CAISLQGRDTEAFL. The DNA sequence is given as TGTGCCATAAGCTTACAGGGGAGGGACACTGAAGCTTTCCTT.